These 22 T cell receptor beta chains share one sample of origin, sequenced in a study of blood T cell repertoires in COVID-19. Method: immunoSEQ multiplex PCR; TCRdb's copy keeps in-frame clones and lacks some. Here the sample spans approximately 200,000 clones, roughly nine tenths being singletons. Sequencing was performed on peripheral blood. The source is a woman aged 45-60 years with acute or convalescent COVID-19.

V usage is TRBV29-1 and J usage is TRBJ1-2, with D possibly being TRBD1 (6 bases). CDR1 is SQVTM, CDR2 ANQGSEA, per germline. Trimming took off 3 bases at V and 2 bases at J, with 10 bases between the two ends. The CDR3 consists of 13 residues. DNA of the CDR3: TGCAGCGTTGAGGGGGGGCAGAACTATGGCTACACCTTC. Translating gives CSVEGGQNYGYTF.

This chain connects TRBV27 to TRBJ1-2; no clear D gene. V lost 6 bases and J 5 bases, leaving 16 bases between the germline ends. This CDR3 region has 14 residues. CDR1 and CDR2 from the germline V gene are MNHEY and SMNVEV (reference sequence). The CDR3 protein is CASRAAGLPYGYTF. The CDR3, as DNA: TGTGCCAGCAGAGCGGCAGGACTTCCATATGGCTACACCTTC.

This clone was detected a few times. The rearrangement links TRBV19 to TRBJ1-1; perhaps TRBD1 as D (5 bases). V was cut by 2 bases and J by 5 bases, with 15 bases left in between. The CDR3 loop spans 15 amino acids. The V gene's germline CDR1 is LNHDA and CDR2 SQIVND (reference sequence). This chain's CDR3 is CASSIWGRAGTEAFF. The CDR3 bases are TGTGCCAGTAGTATATGGGGCAGGGCGGGGACTGAAGCTTTCTTT.

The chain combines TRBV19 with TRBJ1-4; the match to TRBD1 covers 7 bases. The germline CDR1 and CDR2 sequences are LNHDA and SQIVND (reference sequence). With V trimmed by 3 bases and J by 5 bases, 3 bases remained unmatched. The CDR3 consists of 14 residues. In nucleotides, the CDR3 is TGTGCCAGTAGTATGGACAGGTGGAATGAAAAACTGTTTTTT. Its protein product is CASSMDRWNEKLFF.

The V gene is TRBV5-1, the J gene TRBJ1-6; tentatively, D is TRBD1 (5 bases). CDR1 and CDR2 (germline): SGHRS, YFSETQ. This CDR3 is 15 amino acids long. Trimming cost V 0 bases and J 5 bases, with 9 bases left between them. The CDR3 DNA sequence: TGCGCCAGCAGCTTGGGGCAGGGCGATAATTCACCCCTCCACTTT. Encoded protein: CASSLGQGDNSPLHF.

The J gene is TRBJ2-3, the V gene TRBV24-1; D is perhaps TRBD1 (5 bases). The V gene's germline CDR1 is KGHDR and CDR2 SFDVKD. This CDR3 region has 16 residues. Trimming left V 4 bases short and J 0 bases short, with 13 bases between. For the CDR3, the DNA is TGTGCCACCAGTGACCCTAATCCAGGGAGCACAGATACGCAGTATTTT. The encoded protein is CATSDPNPGSTDTQYF.

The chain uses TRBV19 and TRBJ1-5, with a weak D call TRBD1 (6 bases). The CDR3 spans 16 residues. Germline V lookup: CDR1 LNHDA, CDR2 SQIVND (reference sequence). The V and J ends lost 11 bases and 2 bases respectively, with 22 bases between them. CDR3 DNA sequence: TGTGCCTGTCGGGCGGGGGGGGCGGGAGGCAATCAGCCCCAGCATTTT. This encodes CACRAGGAGGNQPQHF. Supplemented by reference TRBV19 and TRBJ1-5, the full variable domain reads DGGITQSPKYLFRKEGQNVTLSCEQNLNHDAMYWYRQDPGQGLRLIYYSQIVNDFQKGDIAEGYSVSREKKESFPLTVTSAQKNPTAFYLCACRAGGAGGNQPQHFGDGTRLSIL.

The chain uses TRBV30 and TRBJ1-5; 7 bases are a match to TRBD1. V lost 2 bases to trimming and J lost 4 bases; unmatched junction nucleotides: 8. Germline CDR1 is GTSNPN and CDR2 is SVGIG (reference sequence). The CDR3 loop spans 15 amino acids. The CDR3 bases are TGTGCCTGGAGTTACGGACAGGCGGGAAATCAGCCCCAGCATTTT. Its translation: CAWSYGQAGNQPQHF.

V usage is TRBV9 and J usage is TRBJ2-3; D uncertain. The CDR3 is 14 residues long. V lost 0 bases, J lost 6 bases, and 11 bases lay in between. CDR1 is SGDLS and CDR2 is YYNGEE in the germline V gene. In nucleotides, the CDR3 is TGTGCCAGCAGCGTAGCTACCTGGTCCGATACGCAGTATTTT. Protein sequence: CASSVATWSDTQYF.

DNA for the CDR3: TGTGCCAGTAGTTGGACAGGGGGCTACGAGCAGTACTTC. Its translation: CASSWTGGYEQYF. The rearrangement joins TRBV19 to TRBJ2-7, with 10 bases matching TRBD1. CDR1 and CDR2 (germline): LNHDA, SQIVND (reference sequence). The CDR3 totals 13 residues. After removal of 5 bases from V and 3 bases from J, the junction contained 1 base not matched to a gene.

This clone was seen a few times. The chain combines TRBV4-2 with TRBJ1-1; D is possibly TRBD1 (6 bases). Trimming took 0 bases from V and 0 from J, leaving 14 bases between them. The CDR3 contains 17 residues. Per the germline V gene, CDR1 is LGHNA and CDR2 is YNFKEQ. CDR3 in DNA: TGTGCCAGCAGCCAAGATTTGGACAGAACGATGAACACTGAAGCTTTCTTT. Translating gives CASSQDLDRTMNTEAFF.

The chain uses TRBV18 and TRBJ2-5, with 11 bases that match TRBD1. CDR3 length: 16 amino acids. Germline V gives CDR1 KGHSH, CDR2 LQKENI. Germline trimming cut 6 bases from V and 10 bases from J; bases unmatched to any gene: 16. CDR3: CASSLGTGGTHAVQYF. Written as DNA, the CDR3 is TGTGCCAGCTCCCTCGGGACAGGGGGGACCCACGCAGTCCAGTACTTC.

CDR3 loop: CASSPGTTFYGYTF. The CDR3 coding sequence is TGTGCCAGCAGCCCCGGGACAACCTTCTATGGCTACACCTTC. The rearrangement links TRBV3-1 (or the pseudogene TRBV3-2) to TRBJ1-2; possible D gene TRBD1, 6 bases. This CDR3 has 14 amino acids. Trimming took 4 bases from V and 4 from J, leaving 13 bases between them. Germline-derived CDR1 and CDR2 are LGHDT and YNNKEL (reference sequence).

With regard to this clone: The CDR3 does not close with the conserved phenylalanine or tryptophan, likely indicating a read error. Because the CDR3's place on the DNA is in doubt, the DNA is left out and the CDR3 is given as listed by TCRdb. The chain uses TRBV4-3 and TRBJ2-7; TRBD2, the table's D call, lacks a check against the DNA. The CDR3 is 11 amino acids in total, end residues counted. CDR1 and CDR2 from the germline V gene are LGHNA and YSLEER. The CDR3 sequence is CASRDGRRVYA.

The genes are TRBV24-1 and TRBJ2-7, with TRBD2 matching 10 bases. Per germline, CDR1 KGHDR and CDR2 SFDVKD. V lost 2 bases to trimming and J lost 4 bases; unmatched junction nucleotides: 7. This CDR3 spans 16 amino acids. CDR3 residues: CATSDYSSGGAYEQYF. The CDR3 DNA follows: TGTGCCACCAGTGATTACTCTAGCGGGGGAGCTTACGAGCAGTACTTC.

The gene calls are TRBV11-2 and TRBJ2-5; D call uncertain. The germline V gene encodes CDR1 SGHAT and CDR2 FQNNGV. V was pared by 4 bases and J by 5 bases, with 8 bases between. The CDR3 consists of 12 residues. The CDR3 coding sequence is TGTGCCAGCAGCTGGAGTGAGGAGACCCAGTACTTC. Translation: CASSWSEETQYF.

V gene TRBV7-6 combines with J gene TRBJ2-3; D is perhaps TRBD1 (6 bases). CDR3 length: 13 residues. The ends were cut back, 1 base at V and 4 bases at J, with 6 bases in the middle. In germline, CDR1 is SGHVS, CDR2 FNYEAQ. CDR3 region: CASSLGTADTQYF. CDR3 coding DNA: TGTGCCAGCAGCTTAGGGACAGCAGATACGCAGTATTTT.

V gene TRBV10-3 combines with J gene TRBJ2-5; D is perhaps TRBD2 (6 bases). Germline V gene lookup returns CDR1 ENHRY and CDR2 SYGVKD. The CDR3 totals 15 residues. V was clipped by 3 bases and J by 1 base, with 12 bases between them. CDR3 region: CAISDGRGPQETQYF. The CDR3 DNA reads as TGTGCCATCAGTGATGGGCGGGGCCCCCAAGAGACCCAGTACTTC.

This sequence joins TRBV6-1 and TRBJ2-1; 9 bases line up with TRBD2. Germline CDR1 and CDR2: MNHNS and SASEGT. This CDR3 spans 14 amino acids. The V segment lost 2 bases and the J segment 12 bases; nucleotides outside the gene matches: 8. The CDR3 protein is CASSELIAGVGQFF. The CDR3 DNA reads TGTGCCAGCAGTGAACTCATAGCGGGGGTGGGGCAGTTCTTC.

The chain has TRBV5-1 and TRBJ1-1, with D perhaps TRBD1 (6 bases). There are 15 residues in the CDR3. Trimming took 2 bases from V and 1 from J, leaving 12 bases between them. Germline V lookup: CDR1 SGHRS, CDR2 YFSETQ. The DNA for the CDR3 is TGCGCCAGCAGCTTCACAGGGAGTAGGAACACTGAAGCTTTCTTT. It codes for CASSFTGSRNTEAFF. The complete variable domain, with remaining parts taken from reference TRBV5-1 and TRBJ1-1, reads KAGVTQTPRYLIKTRGQQVTLSCSPISGHRSVSWYQQTPGQGLQFLFEYFSETQRNKGNFPGRFSGRQFSNSRSEMNVSTLELGDSALYLCASSFTGSRNTEAFFGQGTRLTVV.

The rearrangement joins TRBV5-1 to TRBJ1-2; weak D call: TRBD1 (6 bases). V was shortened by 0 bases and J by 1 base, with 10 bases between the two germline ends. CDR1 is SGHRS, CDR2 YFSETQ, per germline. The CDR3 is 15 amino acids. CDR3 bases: TGCGCCAGCAGCTTGGTGGCAGGGGTTAACTATGGCTACACCTTC. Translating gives CASSLVAGVNYGYTF.

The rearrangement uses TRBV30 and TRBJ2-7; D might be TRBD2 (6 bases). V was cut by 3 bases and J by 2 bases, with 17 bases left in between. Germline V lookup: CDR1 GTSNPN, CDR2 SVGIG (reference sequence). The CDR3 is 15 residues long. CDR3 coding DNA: TGTGCCTGGAGGAGGTTGGCGGGGCCTGCCTACGAGCAGTACTTC. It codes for CAWRRLAGPAYEQYF.